This record concerns one T cell receptor beta chain sequence. The antigen remains unidentified. This record comes from a study of identifying expanded T cells in peripheral blood. No infections or other immune events were documented during collection. This CDR3 has 14 amino acids. The trim removed 3 bases at V and 2 bases at J, leaving 3 bases unmatched. CDR1 is LGHNA and CDR2 is YSLEER in the germline V gene. Produced via immunoSEQ multiplex PCR; TCRdb's table is partial and in-frame only. Of about 63,000 clones detected, roughly four fifths appear once; the ten largest clones hold roughly 19%. The study's findings and limits: Over approximately two and four weeks, about 15 and 19 clones changed, versus 1.2 between replicates. Clone count variance between two-week samples rose with total template count.

The sequenced sample was blood. This receptor was obtained from a person between 18 and 75 years old in good health. The chain employs TRBV4-3 and TRBJ2-5; 7 bases are shared with TRBD2. The DNA of the CDR3 is TGCGCCAGCAGCCAGTGGACTAGTCAAGAGACCCAGTACTTC. This translates into CASSQWTSQETQYF.